The clone carrying this T cell receptor (beta chain) appeared a few times. Its antigen remains unknown. Time point indicated: newly diagnosed GD, antithyroid drugs for less than 3 months. The TCR library was made from RNA extracted from PBMCs. This specimen comes from a study of regulatory T cells in long-lasting Graves disease. Study-level findings and limits: There was favoring of TRBV28, TRBJ1-2 and TRBJ2-5 in persistent disease. The study found persistent patients shared more public clonotypes (2,741) than new patients (around 1,000).

Germline assignment: CDR1 MDHEN and CDR2 SYDVKM. The ends lost 5 bases at V and 7 bases at J; junction bases unmatched: 9. The CDR3 runs to 14 residues. Libraries of TCR beta came from iRepertoire HTBI primers plus Arm-PCR of CDR3 regions. One entry per CDR3 protein, called by TCRdb with MiXCR from the multiplex PCR reads. The sample shows 550,000 or so distinct CDR3 sequences, 12% of them seen only once. The data also belong to a second study, concerning T cells in Graves' hyperthyroidism and ophthalmopathy. As that study records: No ophthalmopathy progression within 18 months constituted stable Graves' hyperthyroidism. The authors' 13 V-J model separated ophthalmopathy from stable hyperthyroidism.

The sequence derives from a woman aged 25 to 39 with Graves disease. Sequenced here: peripheral blood mononuclear cells (PBMCs), sampled at new diagnosis, from a patient treated with antithyroid drugs. This chain links TRBV28 with TRBJ1-2; 8 positions match TRBD1. The CDR3 sequence is CASSLTGGIGGYTF. DNA of the CDR3: TGTGCCAGCAGTCTTACAGGGGGTATCGGTGGCTACACCTTC.